The entry below describes one T cell receptor (beta chain). What it binds is unknown. The sample is drawn from a study of CD4 T cell repertoires in COVID-19. Findings of the study overall: Some SARS-CoV-2 clonotypes, between 7 and 25%, recurred in SARS-CoV and/or HKU1 cultures.

Assay: immunoSEQ multiplex PCR; the TCRdb copy retains only in-frame clones and omits some. Among 7,000 to 8,500 clones listed, under 90% were seen once. These memory T cells were uncultured and sequenced directly after ex vivo isolation. This TCR came from a human donor who had COVID-19. The sequenced sample was effector memory CD4+ T cells from blood, obtained before the COVID-19 pandemic.

In nucleotides, the CDR3 is TGCGCCAGCAGCTTTCTCGGAGGGACCGACTACAATGAGCAGTTCTTC. It translates to CASSFLGGTDYNEQFF. The chain employs TRBV5-1 and TRBJ2-1; tentatively, D is TRBD2 (6 bases). Deletions cut 2 bases from V and 3 bases from J, with 15 bases between. Germline V CDR1 and CDR2: SGHRS, YFSETQ. The CDR3 runs 16 residues. The full variable domain, completed using reference TRBV5-1 and TRBJ2-1, is KAGVTQTPRYLIKTRGQQVTLSCSPISGHRSVSWYQQTPGQGLQFLFEYFSETQRNKGNFPGRFSGRQFSNSRSEMNVSTLELGDSALYLCASSFLGGTDYNEQFFGPGTRLTVL.